The following is a T cell receptor (beta chain) sequence with its context. Its antigen remains unknown. Breast cancer patients provided tissue from their axillary draining lymph nodes. The data stem from a study of breast tumors, draining lymph nodes, adjacent tissues. Study findings and constraints: Data only fit, rather than demonstrated, lymph node origin of most tumor T cells. Findings are consistent with lymph node origin and intratumoral expansion of most tumor T cells. Luminal-like breast cancer showed significantly higher tumor–nontumor repertoire similarity than basal-like.

The CDR3 consists of 15 residues. Trimming took 6 bases from V and 7 from J, leaving 16 bases between them. CDR1 and CDR2 (germline): SNHLY, FYNNEI. TCRdb re-called the multiplex PCR reads with MiXCR, one entry per CDR3 protein. The data show 150,000 to 200,000 distinct CDR3 sequences, with about 33% seen just once and roughly 3.8% held by the top ten. This receptor was identified in a female donor with breast cancer. Some clones in this sample may be carry-over from other donors' samples. Sequencing was performed on axillary lymph node tissue. The chain employs TRBV2 and TRBJ1-6; D remains ambiguous. The CDR3 region has the DNA TGTGCCAGCAGGCCTCGTCGCTCCAGGAATTCACCCCTCCACTTT. Its translation is CASRPRRSRNSPLHF.